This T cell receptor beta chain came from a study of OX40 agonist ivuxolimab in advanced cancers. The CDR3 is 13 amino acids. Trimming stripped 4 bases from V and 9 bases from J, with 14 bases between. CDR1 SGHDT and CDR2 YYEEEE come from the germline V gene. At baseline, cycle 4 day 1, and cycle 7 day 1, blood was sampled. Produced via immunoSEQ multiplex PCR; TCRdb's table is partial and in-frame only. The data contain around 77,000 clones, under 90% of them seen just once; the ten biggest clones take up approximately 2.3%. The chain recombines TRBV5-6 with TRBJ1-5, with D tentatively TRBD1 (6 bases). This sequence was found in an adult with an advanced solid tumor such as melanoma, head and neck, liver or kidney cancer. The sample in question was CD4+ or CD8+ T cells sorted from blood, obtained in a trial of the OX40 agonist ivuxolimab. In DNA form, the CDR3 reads TGTGCCAGCAGCAGAAACAGGGAATGGCCCCAGCATTTT. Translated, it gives CASSRNREWPQHF.